Shown below are 3 T cell receptor beta chains from a single sample sequenced in a study of tumor-infiltrating lymphocytes in primary liver carcinoma. DNA and RNA were both co-extracted from approximately 22-30 mg of bulk tissue that had not been sorted. Total RNA (around 510 ng) served as template for TCR beta cDNA synthesis primed by a constant-region primer. Sequencing libraries for TCR beta derived from three nested multiplex PCR rounds that used slightly modified ARM-PCR. The opening two PCR rounds, approximately 10 cycles each, paired TRBV1-TRBV30 forward primers with a C-beta reverse primer. From the multiplex PCR reads, TCRdb called clonotypes with MiXCR, one entry per CDR3 protein. The profile shows approximately 190,000 distinct CDR3 sequences, 85% of them singletons. What was sequenced was tumor tissue from primary liver carcinoma. The receptors here all came from a man aged 35 to 55 with primary liver carcinoma and hepatitis B virus infection.

V gene TRBV4-2 combines with J gene TRBJ1-6; 7 bases fit TRBD1. The V segment lost 2 bases and the J segment 7 bases; nucleotides outside the gene matches: 11. Germline V gene data show CDR1 as LGHNA and CDR2 as YNFKEQ. This CDR3 region has 17 residues. CDR3 region: CASSQPQPGQENSPLHF. CDR3 sequence (DNA): TGTGCCAGCAGCCAACCACAACCCGGACAGGAGAATTCACCCCTCCACTTT.

Turning to this clonotype: At one end, the junction sequence differs from germline, possibly due to a read error. This sequence joins TRBV11-3 and TRBJ1-1; D is perhaps TRBD1 (5 bases). There are 15 residues in the CDR3. Germline V CDR1 and CDR2: SGHNT, YENEEA. The CDR3 nucleotides are TGTGCCAGCAGCCCACGACAGAGTCGGAACACTCAAGCTTTCTTT. This sequence encodes CASSPRQSRNTQAFF.

This clonotype was counted many times. The gene calls are TRBV10-3 and TRBJ1-1; TRBD1 is a possible D gene (6 bases). The CDR3 has 15 residues. Germline CDR1 is ENHRY and CDR2 is SYGVKD. The V and J ends lost 7 bases and 2 bases respectively, with 17 bases between them. CDR3 in DNA: TGTGCCATCAAAAGTAGAGGACAGATTAACACTGAAGCTTTCTTT. This gives the protein CAIKSRGQINTEAFF.